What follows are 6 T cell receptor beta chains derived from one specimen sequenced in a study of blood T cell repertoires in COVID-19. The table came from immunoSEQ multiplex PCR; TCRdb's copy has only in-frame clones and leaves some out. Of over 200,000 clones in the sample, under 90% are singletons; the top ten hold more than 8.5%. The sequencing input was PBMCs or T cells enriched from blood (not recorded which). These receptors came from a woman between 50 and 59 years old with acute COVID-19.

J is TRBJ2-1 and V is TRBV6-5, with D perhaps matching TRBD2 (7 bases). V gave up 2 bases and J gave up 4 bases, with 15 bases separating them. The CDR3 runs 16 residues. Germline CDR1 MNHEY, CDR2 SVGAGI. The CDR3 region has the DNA TGTGCCAGCAGTTACAAGCGGGGAGGGGGGTACAATGAGCAGTTCTTC. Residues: CASSYKRGGGYNEQFF.

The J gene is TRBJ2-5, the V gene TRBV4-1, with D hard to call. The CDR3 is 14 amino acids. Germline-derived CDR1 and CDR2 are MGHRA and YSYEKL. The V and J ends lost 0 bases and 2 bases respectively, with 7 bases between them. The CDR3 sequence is CASSQDNRQETQYF. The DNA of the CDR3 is TGCGCCAGCAGCCAAGATAACAGACAAGAGACCCAGTACTTC.

The CDR3 region has the DNA TGCAGTGCTAGTAAGGGGGACAGCAACACAGATACGCAGTATTTT. Protein: CSASKGDSNTDTQYF. The chain recombines TRBV20-1 with TRBJ2-3; the match to TRBD1 covers 7 bases. V gave up 3 bases and J gave up 2 bases; unmatched junction bases: 8. CDR1 and CDR2 from the germline V gene are DFQATT and SNEGSKA (reference sequence). The CDR3 consists of 15 residues.

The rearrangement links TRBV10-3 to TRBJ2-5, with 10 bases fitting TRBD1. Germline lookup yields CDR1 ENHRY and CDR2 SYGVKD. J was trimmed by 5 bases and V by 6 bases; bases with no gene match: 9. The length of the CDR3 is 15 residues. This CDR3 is CAISPFQTGGETQYF. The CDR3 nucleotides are TGTGCCATCAGCCCGTTTCAGACAGGGGGCGAGACCCAGTACTTC.

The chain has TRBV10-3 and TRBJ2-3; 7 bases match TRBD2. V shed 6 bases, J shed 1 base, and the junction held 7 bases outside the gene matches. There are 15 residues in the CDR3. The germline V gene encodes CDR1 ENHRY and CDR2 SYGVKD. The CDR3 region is CAIRNSGLRTDTQYF. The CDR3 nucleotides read TGTGCCATCAGGAATAGCGGGTTACGCACAGATACGCAGTATTTT.

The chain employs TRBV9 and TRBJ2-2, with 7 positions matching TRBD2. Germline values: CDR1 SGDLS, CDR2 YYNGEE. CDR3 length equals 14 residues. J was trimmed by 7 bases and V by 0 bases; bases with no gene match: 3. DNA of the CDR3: TGTGCCAGCAGCGTAGCAGGGACTAACGGGGAGCTGTTTTTT. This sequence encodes CASSVAGTNGELFF.